The 27 T cell receptor beta chains in this list originate from one sample, sequenced in a study of shared clonotypes between healthy human individuals. Produced via immunoSEQ multiplex PCR; TCRdb's table is partial and in-frame only. Among about 380,000 clones, about 96% were seen once, and the ten largest hold about 0.32%. The specimen was memory CD8+ T cells sorted from blood. Subset reported: CD45RO+ cells pooled with CCR7-negative TemRA cells. These receptors all come from a man younger than 40 in good health.

The chain has TRBV6-1 and TRBJ2-7; D is perhaps TRBD1 (6 bases). Trimming took 2 bases from V and 3 from J, leaving 14 bases between them. The CDR3 loop spans 15 amino acids. In germline, CDR1 is MNHNS, CDR2 SASEGT. The CDR3: CASSEWMGAGYEQYF. CDR3 in DNA: TGTGCCAGCAGTGAATGGATGGGGGCAGGCTACGAGCAGTACTTC.

This chain connects TRBV11-2 to TRBJ1-2; a possible D gene is TRBD1 (5 bases). Trimming stripped 1 base from V and 8 bases from J, with 11 bases between. CDR3 length equals 13 residues. CDR1 and CDR2 (germline): SGHAT, FQNNGV. This CDR3 is CASSLVAGRGYTF. The DNA for the CDR3 is TGTGCCAGCAGCTTAGTCGCAGGGAGGGGCTACACCTTC. The complete variable domain, with remaining parts taken from reference TRBV11-2 and TRBJ1-2, reads EAGVAQSPRYKIIEKRQSVAFWCNPISGHATLYWYQQILGQGPKLLIQFQNNGVVDDSQLPKDRFSAERLKGVDSTLKIQPAKLEDSAVYLCASSLVAGRGYTFGSGTRLTVV.

Only one count was recorded for this clone. The chain recombines TRBV7-9 with TRBJ2-7; perhaps D is TRBD1 or TRBD2 (5 bases each). This CDR3 region has 15 residues. Deletions cut 5 bases from V and 2 bases from J, with 16 bases between. Germline assignment: CDR1 SEHNR and CDR2 FQNEAQ (reference sequence). CDR3 coding DNA: TGTGCCAGCAGCAAAGGGGACCCACCCGCCTACGAGCAGTACTTC. It translates to CASSKGDPPAYEQYF.

This chain connects TRBV2 to TRBJ1-1; D is perhaps TRBD1 (5 bases). Germline loops: CDR1 SNHLY, CDR2 FYNNEI. Trimming took off 6 bases at V and 0 bases at J, with 8 bases between the two ends. CDR3 size: 13 residues. In DNA form, the CDR3 reads TGTGCCAGCAGGCAGGGTATGAACACTGAAGCTTTCTTT. This gives the protein CASRQGMNTEAFF.

This chain joins TRBV28 and TRBJ1-4; D possibly corresponds to TRBD1 (5 bases). From germline, CDR1 is MDHEN and CDR2 SYDVKM. Trimming took 4 bases from V and 8 from J, leaving 17 bases between them. This CDR3 has 15 amino acids. The CDR3 region has the DNA TGTGCCAGCAGTTATATGGGGGACTTAAGGGAAAAACTGTTTTTT. It yields the protein CASSYMGDLREKLFF.

CDR3 amino acids: CASSLKREANNEQFF. As DNA, the CDR3 is TGTGCCAGCAGCCTCAAGCGGGAGGCCAACAATGAGCAGTTCTTC. The chain recombines TRBV7-9 with TRBJ2-1, with 9 bases matching TRBD2. V lost 5 bases to trimming and J lost 5 bases; unmatched junction nucleotides: 7. This CDR3 region has 15 residues. Germline V lookup: CDR1 SEHNR, CDR2 FQNEAQ (reference sequence).

This clone occurred once. The rearrangement joins TRBV27 to TRBJ2-2; D is perhaps TRBD1 (6 bases). The CDR3 runs to 18 residues. Trimming left V 6 bases short and J 3 bases short, with 23 bases between. Germline V gene data show CDR1 as MNHEY and CDR2 as SMNVEV (reference sequence). As DNA, the CDR3 is TGTGCCAGCAGACTTAACCCCCCTAGACAGGACCACACCGGGGAGCTGTTTTTT. Translation gives CASRLNPPRQDHTGELFF.

The genes are TRBV5-1 and TRBJ2-1; weak D call: TRBD2 (6 bases). CDR1 is SGHRS and CDR2 is YFSETQ in the germline V gene. V was trimmed by 1 base and J by 0 bases, leaving 11 bases between them. The CDR3 runs to 16 residues. CDR3 amino acids: CASSLYWGVSYNEQFF. CDR3 coding DNA: TGCGCCAGCAGCTTGTATTGGGGGGTCTCCTACAATGAGCAGTTCTTC.

The chain employs TRBV18 and TRBJ2-3; D may be TRBD2 (5 bases). Trimming cost V 3 bases and J 0 bases, with 16 bases left between them. The germline CDR1 and CDR2 sequences are KGHSH and LQKENI. CDR3 length equals 17 residues. CDR3 amino acids: CASSPIEGESSTDTQYF. The CDR3 region has the DNA TGTGCCAGCTCACCCATAGAGGGCGAGTCTAGCACAGATACGCAGTATTTT.

This clone was observed once. This chain joins TRBV30 and TRBJ2-5; the match to TRBD1 covers 10 bases. Germline loops: CDR1 GTSNPN, CDR2 SVGIG (reference sequence). Trimming cost V 7 bases and J 5 bases; bases outside gene matches: 13. This CDR3 has 15 residues. This CDR3 reads CAYRRQGAREETQYF. The CDR3 DNA follows: TGTGCCTATAGACGACAGGGGGCGAGAGAGGAGACCCAGTACTTC.

The rearrangement joins TRBV29-1 to TRBJ2-5, with D perhaps matching TRBD1 (6 bases). The CDR3 is 12 amino acids. CDR1 is SQVTM, CDR2 ANQGSEA, per germline. Trimming took 5 bases from V and 2 from J, leaving 9 bases between them. Here the CDR3 DNA reads TGCAGCGTTTCTACAGGGCAAGAGACCCAGTACTTC. Translated: CSVSTGQETQYF.

This clone showed up just a few times. The V and J genes are TRBV27 and TRBJ2-7; D possibly corresponds to TRBD2 (6 bases). V lost 4 bases and J 3 bases, leaving 13 bases between the germline ends. Looked up from germline, CDR1 is MNHEY and CDR2 is SMNVEV (reference sequence). The CDR3 is made up of 14 amino acids. In nucleotides, the CDR3 is TGTGCCAGCAGTTCGGGAGCGGCCTACTACGAGCAGTACTTC. Residues: CASSSGAAYYEQYF.

The V gene is TRBV13, the J gene TRBJ2-7; 13 bases agree with TRBD2. Germline-derived CDR1 and CDR2 are PRHDT and FYEKMQ (reference sequence). The length of the CDR3 is 14 residues. The junction had 3 bases not matched to a gene; V was cut back by 5 bases and J by 5 bases. CDR3 region: CASSLGTSGNEQYF. CDR3 sequence (DNA): TGTGCCAGCAGCCTCGGGACTAGCGGGAACGAGCAGTACTTC.

V usage is TRBV7-2 and J usage is TRBJ2-7, with D unresolved. Per germline, CDR1 SGHTA and CDR2 FQGNSA. The CDR3 covers 13 residues. Trimming stripped 4 bases from V and 2 bases from J, with 9 bases between. DNA of the CDR3: TGTGCCAGCAGCTGGCTCTGGGCCTACGAGCAGTACTTC. Encoded protein: CASSWLWAYEQYF.

The rearrangement joins TRBV27 to TRBJ2-3; D may be TRBD1 or TRBD2 (5 bases each). Per the germline V gene, CDR1 is MNHEY and CDR2 is SMNVEV (reference sequence). Between the trimmed V and J ends, which lost 4 bases and 6 bases, there was a span of 8 bases. The CDR3 consists of 12 residues. In DNA, the CDR3 is TGTGCCAGCAGTTACTGGGACGATACGCAGTATTTT. As protein: CASSYWDDTQYF.

In regard to this clone: At one boundary the junction diverges from the germline segment, which might be a read error. V is TRBV7-9 and J is TRBJ2-2; 8 bases map to TRBD1. Germline values: CDR1 SEHNR, CDR2 FQNEAQ (reference sequence). The CDR3 is 16 amino acids. CDR3 bases: TGTGCCAGCATCTTACGACAGGGGCCCTACACCGGGGAGCTGTTTTTT. This gives the protein CASILRQGPYTGELFF.

Worth noting for this clone: The junction differs from germline at one of its ends, possibly a read error. The chain carries TRBV7-7 and TRBJ2-2; possible D gene TRBD2, 5 bases. CDR3 length: 13 amino acids. Looked up from germline, CDR1 is SSHAT and CDR2 is FNYEAQ (reference sequence). The CDR3: CASTLREGGELFF. DNA for the CDR3: TGTGCTAGCACCCTTCGAGAGGGCGGGGAGCTGTTTTTT.

The CDR3 DNA reads TGTGCCAGCAGTAACAGGGGAAACTATGGCTACACCTTC. This sequence encodes CASSNRGNYGYTF. V usage is TRBV6-5 and J usage is TRBJ1-2, with 7 bases identical to TRBD1. The CDR3 has 13 residues. V lost 5 bases to trimming and J lost 2 bases; unmatched junction nucleotides: 2. The V gene's germline CDR1 is MNHEY and CDR2 SVGAGI.

The chain links TRBV28 to TRBJ1-5; D might be TRBD1 (6 bases). This CDR3 region has 13 residues. The V and J ends lost 6 bases and 5 bases respectively, with 11 bases between them. Germline V gene data show CDR1 as MDHEN and CDR2 as SYDVKM. The CDR3: CASSTGMDQPQHF. CDR3 in DNA: TGTGCCAGCAGCACAGGGATGGATCAGCCCCAGCATTTT.

The chain has TRBV6-1 and TRBJ1-5; no definite D call. This CDR3 is built from 14 residues. V shed 7 bases and J shed 1 base, with 11 bases lying between them. Germline V gene lookup returns CDR1 MNHNS and CDR2 SASEGT. The CDR3 reads CASMVGGSNQPQHF. The CDR3 nucleotides are TGTGCCAGCATGGTGGGCGGAAGCAATCAGCCCCAGCATTTT.

The chain joins TRBV6-5 to TRBJ2-7, with 10 bases identical to TRBD2. The germline CDR1 and CDR2 sequences are MNHEY and SVGAGI. The J segment lost 6 bases and the V segment lost 6 bases, leaving 11 bases of the junction unmatched. The CDR3 is made up of 15 amino acids. CDR3 region: CASRSLAGALSEQYF. The CDR3, as DNA: TGTGCCAGCAGATCCCTAGCGGGAGCGCTATCCGAGCAGTACTTC.

This chain uses TRBV14 with TRBJ2-2, with 14 bases fitting TRBD2. CDR1 is SGHDN and CDR2 is FVKESK in the germline V gene. V was pared by 3 bases and J by 6 bases, with 0 bases of the junction left unmatched. The CDR3 has 15 residues. The DNA for the CDR3 is TGTGCCAGCAGCCAGACTAGCGGGAGGGCCGGGGAGCTGTTTTTT. This translates into CASSQTSGRAGELFF.

The chain joins TRBV28 to TRBJ2-5; 9 nucleotides match TRBD2. V lost 6 bases and J lost 5; bases outside the gene matches: 7. CDR3 size: 14 residues. Germline lookup yields CDR1 MDHEN and CDR2 SYDVKM. CDR3 sequence: CASSRVGLAETQYF. The CDR3 DNA is TGTGCCAGCAGCCGCGTCGGACTAGCGGAGACCCAGTACTTC.

The V and J genes are TRBV2 and TRBJ2-7, with 7 bases lining up with TRBD1. Germline loops: CDR1 SNHLY, CDR2 FYNNEI. Germline trimming cut 6 bases from V and 0 bases from J; bases unmatched to any gene: 11. The CDR3 loop spans 16 amino acids. The CDR3 protein is CASRPPQGISSYEQYF. The DNA of the CDR3 is TGTGCCAGCAGGCCCCCACAGGGGATAAGCTCCTACGAGCAGTACTTC.

The chain carries TRBV7-8 and TRBJ2-2, with 8 bases aligning to TRBD2. The CDR3 sequence is 18 residues long. The V gene's germline CDR1 is SGHVS and CDR2 FQNEAQ. The V segment lost 2 bases and the J segment 4 bases; nucleotides outside the gene matches: 12. The CDR3 reads CASSLFGGSGRSTGELFF. CDR3 coding DNA: TGTGCCAGCAGCTTATTTGGGGGAAGCGGGAGAAGCACCGGGGAGCTGTTTTTT.

In DNA, the CDR3 is TGTGCCAGCAGCTTGGGACTAGCGGGAGTAGACGAGCAGTACTTC. Its protein product is CASSLGLAGVDEQYF. The chain joins TRBV7-9 to TRBJ2-7, with 14 bases identical to TRBD2. The germline gives CDR1 SEHNR, CDR2 FQNEAQ (reference sequence). Trimming cost V 3 bases and J 5 bases; bases outside gene matches: 3. The CDR3 sequence is 15 residues long.

The rearrangement links TRBV19 to TRBJ2-5; D ambiguous. The CDR3 runs to 14 residues. Trimming stripped 3 bases from V and 6 bases from J, with 14 bases between. Germline CDR1 is LNHDA and CDR2 is SQIVND (reference sequence). The DNA of the CDR3 is TGTGCCAGTAGTATTCGGTTCGCTGGGAAGACCCAGTACTTC. This gives the protein CASSIRFAGKTQYF.